This T cell receptor beta chain was identified in a study of T cells in Graves' hyperthyroidism and ophthalmopathy. Study conclusions and caveats: Appearing also in blood were most of the thyroid clonotypes expanded above 0.001.

Using RNA transcripts as the source, TCR beta CDR3 regions were amplified. A first-round RT-PCR of the TCR CDR3 used the HTBI primer set. TCRdb reanalysed the multiplex PCR reads using MiXCR and keeps one entry per CDR3 protein. The sample holds 300,000 to 400,000 distinct CDR3 sequences; roughly 18% are singletons and the top ten take 40%. The study included ophthalmopathy patients with Clinical Activity Score at least 3, NOSPECS grade at least 4 and duration under 3 months. The study excluded patients with uncontrolled infection, other autoimmune disease, pregnancy or lactation. Diagnosis rested on symptoms, serum thyroxine and TRAb, thyroid ultrasound, and orbital computed tomography. This clonotype was recorded a few times. The antigen is not known. J gave up 3 bases and V 5 bases, and 23 bases lay outside the gene matches. This CDR3 comprises 20 residues. Germline CDR1 reads SEHNR; CDR2 reads FQNEAQ (reference sequence).

The origin of this receptor is a man between 18 and 29 years old with Graves' ophthalmopathy. V gene TRBV7-9 combines with J gene TRBJ2-3, with TRBD1 identical over 7 bases. The sample comprised blood. The CDR3 coding sequence is TGTGCCAGCAGCCCCCAGGACAGGATGGGGATTGGTATCCCAACAGATACGCAGTATTTT. Protein: CASSPQDRMGIGIPTDTQYF.